This is a list of T cell receptor beta chains from one sample in a study of sequential checkpoint blockade in melanoma. The table came from immunoSEQ multiplex PCR; TCRdb's copy has only in-frame clones and leaves some out. This table holds some 10,000 clones, roughly 24% found once. The sequences come from tumor tissue (inferred from file names), collected from a patient given nivolumab and ipilimumab in sequence. Receptors were obtained from a human donor with melanoma. Each CDR3 is given with its conserved first and last residue. D genes are given only for firm matches.

j_call	v_call	d_call	cdr3_aa
TRBJ1-6	TRBV19	TRBD1	CASKTGDNSPLHF
TRBJ1-6	TRBV25-1	NA	CASRPRVNSPLHF
TRBJ2-7	TRBV6-8	TRBD1	CASSLTGTGSSEQYF
TRBJ2-7	TRBV5-1	TRBD1	CASSQARGHYEQYF
TRBJ2-6	TRBV19	NA	CASSPTGRPGANVLTF
TRBJ2-5	TRBV18	NA	CASSPKYQETQYF
TRBJ2-3	TRBV5-1	NA	CASSLSRGETSTDTQYF
TRBJ1-4	TRBV11-3	NA	CASSTRGSRVANEKLFF
TRBJ2-2	TRBV5-1	TRBD1	CASSLGAIRDSFPTGELFF
TRBJ1-5	TRBV6-8	NA	CASSERPPTSQHF
TRBJ1-1	TRBV28	NA	CASSLGRNTEAFF
TRBJ1-2	TRBV6-1	NA	CASSEGGGVGYGYTF
TRBJ1-4	TRBV10-3	TRBD1	CAISETGANEKLFF
TRBJ1-4	TRBV9	NA	CASSLGTDNEKLFF
TRBJ1-1	TRBV11-3	TRBD1	CASSLNLRAGGGGTEAFF
TRBJ1-1	TRBV14	NA	CASSQDQGPHAEAFF
TRBJ1-1	TRBV6-8	TRBD1	CAIRRDREAEAFF
TRBJ1-4	TRBV23-1	NA	CASRPSIRGPNEKLFF
TRBJ1-4	TRBV5-1	NA	CASSLRVGLWDNEKLFF
TRBJ2-4	TRBV10-2	NA	CASSEGSGRGAKNIQYF
TRBJ1-2	TRBV6-8	NA	CASSSLPNYGYTF
TRBJ1-1	TRBV11-3	NA	CASIPLTVPPEAFF